This is a list of T cell receptor beta chains from one sample in a study of T cell responses to AZD1222 COVID-19 vaccine. Clones were read by immunoSEQ multiplex PCR, and TCRdb kept only the in-frame ones, dropping some. The data show about 220,000 clones, roughly 91% seen once. The source material was peripheral blood, sampled on day 0 of MenACWY control vaccination. These receptors were taken from an adult in good health. CDR3s include the opening cysteine and the closing phenylalanine or tryptophan. Each record gives: CDR3 DNA, CDR3 protein, clone size, V gene, J gene, D gene. The D gene is left open where the match is weak. Clone size is given for some rows only: seen once, a few or many times, or a class if the clone is expanded.

CDR3nt: TGTGCCAGTAAACAGGGAATCGCATCCGGTGGCTACACCTTC
CDR3aa: CASKQGIASGGYTF
abundance: once
v_gene: TRBV2
j_gene: TRBJ1-2
d_gene: -

CDR3nt: TGTGCCAGCAGCTTACTACACAATCAGCCCCAGCATTTT
CDR3aa: CASSLLHNQPQHF
abundance: -
v_gene: TRBV7-2
j_gene: TRBJ1-5
d_gene: -

CDR3nt: TGTGCCTGGAGGGGACAGACTAATAATTCACCCCTCCACTTT
CDR3aa: CAWRGQTNNSPLHF
abundance: -
v_gene: TRBV30
j_gene: TRBJ1-6
d_gene: TRBD1

CDR3nt: TGTGCCACCTTGGACGAGATTGGCACTTGGTATTTT
CDR3aa: CATLDEIGTWYF
abundance: -
v_gene: TRBV2
j_gene: TRBJ2-3
d_gene: -

CDR3nt: TGTGCCAGCTCATCAACAGGCATCTCTGGGGCCAACGTCCTGACTTTC
CDR3aa: CASSSTGISGANVLTF
abundance: -
v_gene: TRBV18
j_gene: TRBJ2-6
d_gene: -

CDR3nt: TGTGCCAGCAGCTTATCGGGGGCGGGGGCCCGGGATGGGTTCTTC
CDR3aa: CASSLSGAGARDGFF
abundance: -
v_gene: TRBV7-8
j_gene: TRBJ2-1
d_gene: -

CDR3nt: TGTGCCAGCAGTTACTCGGCCCGTAACTATGGCTACACCTTC
CDR3aa: CASSYSARNYGYTF
abundance: -
v_gene: TRBV6-5
j_gene: TRBJ1-2
d_gene: -

CDR3nt: TGTGCCAGCAGCCCAGGCTATGGCTACACCTTC
CDR3aa: CASSPGYGYTF
abundance: -
v_gene: TRBV3-1/TRBV3-2
j_gene: TRBJ1-2
d_gene: -

CDR3nt: TGCAGCGTTGTTGGGCCCTCTGGAAACACCATATATTTT
CDR3aa: CSVVGPSGNTIYF
abundance: -
v_gene: TRBV29-1
j_gene: TRBJ1-3
d_gene: -

CDR3nt: TGTGCCACCTCCTTGGCGGGGAAATACAATGAGCAGTTCTTC
CDR3aa: CATSLAGKYNEQFF
abundance: -
v_gene: TRBV19
j_gene: TRBJ2-1
d_gene: -

CDR3nt: TGTGCCAGCAGCCAAGATTGGGGGTCGATTCACTACGAGCAGTACTTC
CDR3aa: CASSQDWGSIHYEQYF
abundance: -
v_gene: TRBV14
j_gene: TRBJ2-7
d_gene: -

CDR3nt: TGTGCTAGTGGTACCGGACAGGGTGGCGAAGGGGAGCTGTTTTTT
CDR3aa: CASGTGQGGEGELFF
abundance: -
v_gene: TRBV12-5
j_gene: TRBJ2-2
d_gene: TRBD1

CDR3nt: TGTGCCAGCAGCTTAGAACCTGCAGCTGGAAACACCATATATTTT
CDR3aa: CASSLEPAAGNTIYF
abundance: -
v_gene: TRBV11-2
j_gene: TRBJ1-3
d_gene: -

CDR3nt: TGTGCCACCAGTACGGCAGGGGCGCGATTAGCGGGGGACAATGAGCAGTTCTTC
CDR3aa: CATSTAGARLAGDNEQFF
abundance: -
v_gene: TRBV24-1
j_gene: TRBJ2-1
d_gene: TRBD2

CDR3nt: TGTGCCAGTAGTAGGCAGGCTAGCGAACGGGAGACCCAGTACTTC
CDR3aa: CASSRQASERETQYF
abundance: -
v_gene: TRBV19
j_gene: TRBJ2-5
d_gene: -

CDR3nt: TGTGCCAGCAGCCGGAACACTGAAGCTTTCTTT
CDR3aa: CASSRNTEAFF
abundance: -
v_gene: TRBV7-9
j_gene: TRBJ1-1
d_gene: -

CDR3nt: TGTGCCAGCAGCGTAGCCGGGGTTTTTAATTCACCCCTCCACTTT
CDR3aa: CASSVAGVFNSPLHF
abundance: -
v_gene: TRBV9
j_gene: TRBJ1-6
d_gene: -

CDR3nt: TGTGCCTGGAGTAGGGGACAGGGAAATCAGCCCCAGCATTTT
CDR3aa: CAWSRGQGNQPQHF
abundance: -
v_gene: TRBV30
j_gene: TRBJ1-5
d_gene: TRBD1

CDR3nt: TGTGCCAGCAGTTCAACAGGGGAATACGGCTACACCTTC
CDR3aa: CASSSTGEYGYTF
abundance: -
v_gene: TRBV27
j_gene: TRBJ1-2
d_gene: TRBD1

CDR3nt: TGTGCCAGCAGTTACTCGCACGGACATGGCTACACCTTC
CDR3aa: CASSYSHGHGYTF
abundance: -
v_gene: TRBV6-5
j_gene: TRBJ1-2
d_gene: -

CDR3nt: TGTGCCAGCTCGTCGGACAGGGCCGGGAGGGGTCAGCCCCAGCATTTT
CDR3aa: CASSSDRAGRGQPQHF
abundance: -
v_gene: TRBV18
j_gene: TRBJ1-5
d_gene: TRBD1

CDR3nt: TGTGCCAGCAGTTTAGGTGGGAACACTGAAGCTTTCTTT
CDR3aa: CASSLGGNTEAFF
abundance: -
v_gene: TRBV12-3/TRBV12-4
j_gene: TRBJ1-1
d_gene: -

CDR3nt: TGTGCCAGCAGCTCTAGCGGGGGGGGCAATGAGCAGTTCTTC
CDR3aa: CASSSSGGGNEQFF
abundance: -
v_gene: TRBV7-2
j_gene: TRBJ2-1
d_gene: TRBD2

CDR3nt: TGTGCCAGCAGCTACGGACTAAGCGGGGGGGCCACGTCTCGCAATGAGCAGTTCTTC
CDR3aa: CASSYGLSGGATSRNEQFF
abundance: -
v_gene: TRBV6-6
j_gene: TRBJ2-1
d_gene: TRBD2

CDR3nt: TGTGCCAGTAGTATTGGGCACCGTATAATAGCGCCCCAGCATTTT
CDR3aa: CASSIGHRIIAPQHF
abundance: -
v_gene: TRBV19
j_gene: TRBJ1-5
d_gene: -

CDR3nt: TGTGCCAGCAGTTTAGAGGGTTTCCAGACTAATTCACCCCTCCACTTT
CDR3aa: CASSLEGFQTNSPLHF
abundance: -
v_gene: TRBV27
j_gene: TRBJ1-6
d_gene: -

CDR3nt: TGCGCCAGCAGCCCGCAGGGCTATGGCTACACCTTC
CDR3aa: CASSPQGYGYTF
abundance: -
v_gene: TRBV5-1
j_gene: TRBJ1-2
d_gene: -

CDR3nt: TGCGCCAGCAGTGACAGGGGCAATGAGCAGTTCTTC
CDR3aa: CASSDRGNEQFF
abundance: -
v_gene: TRBV10-2
j_gene: TRBJ2-1
d_gene: -

CDR3nt: TGCGCCAGCAGCCAAGATGTTGGACAGACTAATGAAAAACTGTTTTTT
CDR3aa: CASSQDVGQTNEKLFF
abundance: -
v_gene: TRBV4-1
j_gene: TRBJ1-4
d_gene: -

CDR3nt: TGCGCCAGCAGCCTCGACAGCCTATACAATGAGCAGTTCTTC
CDR3aa: CASSLDSLYNEQFF
abundance: -
v_gene: TRBV5-1
j_gene: TRBJ2-1
d_gene: -

CDR3nt: TGTGCCAGCAGCCAAGTTGGGACAGGGGGCTTTGGCTACACCTTC
CDR3aa: CASSQVGTGGFGYTF
abundance: -
v_gene: TRBV3-1/TRBV3-2
j_gene: TRBJ1-2
d_gene: TRBD1

CDR3nt: TGTGCCAGCAGTGTACGACAGGGACAGCCCCAGCATTTT
CDR3aa: CASSVRQGQPQHF
abundance: -
v_gene: TRBV6-4
j_gene: TRBJ1-5
d_gene: TRBD1

CDR3nt: TGTGCCAGCAGCCAAGCAGTGTATGGCTACACCTTC
CDR3aa: CASSQAVYGYTF
abundance: -
v_gene: TRBV3-1/TRBV3-2
j_gene: TRBJ1-2
d_gene: -

CDR3nt: TGTGCCTGGAGTGGCAGCCTCAATCAGCCCCAGCATTTT
CDR3aa: CAWSGSLNQPQHF
abundance: -
v_gene: TRBV30
j_gene: TRBJ1-5
d_gene: -

CDR3nt: TGTGCCAGCAGCTTGGCCCTACTAGCGGGGGGAAAAAATGAGCAGTTCTTC
CDR3aa: CASSLALLAGGKNEQFF
abundance: -
v_gene: TRBV5-6
j_gene: TRBJ2-1
d_gene: TRBD2

CDR3nt: TGTGCCAGCAACACAGGGAGGCCCGGAGAAAAACTGTTTTTT
CDR3aa: CASNTGRPGEKLFF
abundance: -
v_gene: TRBV2
j_gene: TRBJ1-4
d_gene: -

CDR3nt: TGTGCCAGCAGAGAACTAAGGGACACCTCCTACGAGCAGTACTTC
CDR3aa: CASRELRDTSYEQYF
abundance: -
v_gene: TRBV28
j_gene: TRBJ2-7
d_gene: -

CDR3nt: TGTGCCACCCCATCGACAGGGCGCGAAAAACTGTTTTTT
CDR3aa: CATPSTGREKLFF
abundance: -
v_gene: TRBV7-9
j_gene: TRBJ1-4
d_gene: TRBD1

CDR3nt: TGCGCCAGCAGAACACAGCTTAACACTGAAGCTTTCTTT
CDR3aa: CASRTQLNTEAFF
abundance: -
v_gene: TRBV5-1
j_gene: TRBJ1-1
d_gene: -

CDR3nt: TGTGCCAGTAGTATTGGCAGTGCAACTAATGAAAAACTGTTTTTT
CDR3aa: CASSIGSATNEKLFF
abundance: -
v_gene: TRBV19
j_gene: TRBJ1-4
d_gene: -

CDR3nt: TGTGCCTGGAGTTCGTTTGAAAAACTGTTTTTT
CDR3aa: CAWSSFEKLFF
abundance: once
v_gene: TRBV30
j_gene: TRBJ1-4
d_gene: -

CDR3nt: TGCAGCGCCTCACTTACAGGGGCCGAAGCTTTCTTT
CDR3aa: CSASLTGAEAFF
abundance: -
v_gene: TRBV29-1
j_gene: TRBJ1-1
d_gene: TRBD1

CDR3nt: TGTGCCAGCAGCCAAGATCATCTGGGAGCAGGGCGAGATACGCAGTATTTT
CDR3aa: CASSQDHLGAGRDTQYF
abundance: -
v_gene: TRBV3-1/TRBV3-2
j_gene: TRBJ2-3
d_gene: -

CDR3nt: TGTGCCAGCAGCGAGGGGGGACTAGCCTGGGGCACAGATACGCAGTATTTT
CDR3aa: CASSEGGLAWGTDTQYF
abundance: -
v_gene: TRBV9
j_gene: TRBJ2-3
d_gene: TRBD2

CDR3nt: TGTGCCAGCACTCCGGTTGGGGGAAACACCATATATTTT
CDR3aa: CASTPVGGNTIYF
abundance: -
v_gene: TRBV7-2
j_gene: TRBJ1-3
d_gene: -